This T cell receptor beta chain was identified during a study of cytotoxic CD8 clonotypes in ibrutinib-treated CLL. Background on the study: The taking of response samples occurred after a median 12 months of treatment, with a range of 6 to 36. Samples had a mean of approximately 270,000 productive templates and around 89,000 productive rearrangements. The study, taken as a whole, reports: Baseline values of clonality outstripped age-matched healthy donors and followed circulating CD8+ T-cell counts. Investigators sampled sustained-remission and progressing patients at differing times.

Repertoires were generated with immunoSEQ multiplex PCR, while TCRdb's copy carries only in-frame clones and drops some. The sample holds tens of thousands of clones, approximately 54% seen once. The sample holds a few counts of this clone. Its specificity is not known. V was clipped by 3 bases and J by 7 bases, with 19 bases between them. This CDR3 is built from 16 residues. Germline-derived CDR1 and CDR2 are MDHEN and SYDVKM. This receptor was taken from a human donor with chronic lymphocytic leukemia. The chain recombines TRBV28 with TRBJ1-5; tentatively, D is TRBD1 (5 bases). The sequencing here drew on PBMCs, taken at disease progression, from a patient treated with ibrutinib. The CDR3 here is CASSLGWGGFGQPQHF. CDR3 coding DNA: TGTGCCAGCAGTTTGGGCTGGGGGGGATTCGGGCAGCCCCAGCATTTT.